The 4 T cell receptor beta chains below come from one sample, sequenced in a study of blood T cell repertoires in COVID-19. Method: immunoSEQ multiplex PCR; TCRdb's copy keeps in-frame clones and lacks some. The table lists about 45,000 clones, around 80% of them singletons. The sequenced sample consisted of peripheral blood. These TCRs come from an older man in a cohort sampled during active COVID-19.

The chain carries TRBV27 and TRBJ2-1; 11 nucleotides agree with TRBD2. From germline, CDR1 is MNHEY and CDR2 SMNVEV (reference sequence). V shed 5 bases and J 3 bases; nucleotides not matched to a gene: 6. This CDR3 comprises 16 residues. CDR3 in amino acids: CASSPRGTSGYNEQFF. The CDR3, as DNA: TGTGCCAGCAGTCCCCGGGGGACTAGCGGCTACAATGAGCAGTTCTTC.

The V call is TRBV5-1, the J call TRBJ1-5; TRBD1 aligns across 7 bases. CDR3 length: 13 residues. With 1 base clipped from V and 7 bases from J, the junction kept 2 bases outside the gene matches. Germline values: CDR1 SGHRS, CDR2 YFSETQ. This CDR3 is CASSLQGEQPQHF. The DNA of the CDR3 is TGCGCCAGCAGCTTGCAGGGGGAGCAGCCCCAGCATTTT.

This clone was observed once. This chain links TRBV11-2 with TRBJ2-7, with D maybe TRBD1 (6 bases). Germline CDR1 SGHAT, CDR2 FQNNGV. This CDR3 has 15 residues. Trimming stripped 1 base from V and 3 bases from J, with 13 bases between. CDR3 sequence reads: CASSLVRDTGYEQYF. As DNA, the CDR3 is TGTGCCAGCAGCTTAGTTCGGGACACGGGCTACGAGCAGTACTTC.

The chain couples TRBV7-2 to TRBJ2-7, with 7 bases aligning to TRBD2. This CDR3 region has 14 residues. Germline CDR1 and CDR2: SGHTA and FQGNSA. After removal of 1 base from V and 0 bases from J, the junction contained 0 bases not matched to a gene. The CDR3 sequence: CASSLGTSSYEQYF. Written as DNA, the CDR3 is TGTGCCAGCAGCTTAGGGACTAGCTCCTACGAGCAGTACTTC. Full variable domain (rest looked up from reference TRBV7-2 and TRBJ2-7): GAGVSQSPSNKVTEKGKDVELRCDPISGHTALYWYRQSLGQGLEFLIYFQGNSAPDKSGLPSDRFSAERTGGSVSTLTIQRTQQEDSAVYLCASSLGTSSYEQYFGPGTRLTVT.